Listed below are T cell receptor beta chains from one sample, sequenced in a study of CD8+ T cells in alopecia areata. TCRdb keeps only in-frame clones here, not all; method: immunoSEQ multiplex PCR. The sample records roughly 230,000 clones, less than 45% being singletons. This specimen consisted of CD4+ T cells sorted from blood, obtained between weeks 36 and 40, from a patient treated with tofacitinib. These receptors were obtained from a human donor with alopecia areata. Each CDR3 is given with its conserved first and last residue. The order of the fields is V gene, J gene, D gene, clone size, CDR3 DNA, CDR3 protein. D genes are given only for firm matches. Size values are once, few and many counts, or a class for expanded clones, and some rows have none.

TRBV29-1	TRBJ1-2	NA	many	TGCAGCGTTGTCCAGACAGTTAACTATGGCTACACCTTC	CSVVQTVNYGYTF
TRBV30	TRBJ2-1	NA	NA	TGTGCCTGGACCCGGGGTCGTAATGAGCAGTTCTTC	CAWTRGRNEQFF
TRBV29-1	TRBJ2-3	TRBD1	NA	TGCAGCGTTGGGGGACAGACAGCTAGCACAGATACGCAGTATTTT	CSVGGQTASTDTQYF
TRBV14	TRBJ2-7	NA	few	TGTGCCACCTCGGTACGACAACTCTCCGAGCAGTACTTC	CATSVRQLSEQYF
TRBV30	TRBJ1-5	NA	NA	TGTGCCTGGAGTGTCAGGCTTAATCAGCCCCAGCATTTT	CAWSVRLNQPQHF
TRBV30	TRBJ1-5	NA	once	TGTGCCTGGAGTGTAAGAAAGACAGGTCAGCCCCAGCATTTT	CAWSVRKTGQPQHF
TRBV30	TRBJ2-5	NA	NA	TGTGCCTGGGCCCCAGACAGTCAAGAGACCCAGTACTTC	CAWAPDSQETQYF
TRBV5-1	TRBJ2-1	TRBD2	NA	TGCGCCAGCAGCAAAAATAGTCCTAGCGGGAGTGTATCCTACAATGAGCAGTTCTTC	CASSKNSPSGSVSYNEQFF
TRBV7-2	TRBJ2-1	NA	NA	TGTGCCAGCAGCTTCCGGGCCCACAATGAGCAGTTCTTC	CASSFRAHNEQFF
TRBV10-3	TRBJ2-1	NA	few	TGTGCCATCAGTGAGTCAGGTGGGGTTCGCAATGAGCAGTTCTTC	CAISESGGVRNEQFF
TRBV30	TRBJ2-6	TRBD1	NA	TGTGCCTGGAGTCAAGCAGGGGGCGCCCTGACTGGGGCCAACGTCCTGACTTTC	CAWSQAGGALTGANVLTF
TRBV6-5	TRBJ1-1	NA	few	TGTGCCAGCAGACGAGCGAACACTGAAGCTTTCTTT	CASRRANTEAFF
TRBV20-1	TRBJ1-5	NA	NA	TGCAGTGCTAGTCCGGGTCAGCCCCAGCATTTT	CSASPGQPQHF
TRBV20-1	TRBJ2-3	NA	few	TGCAGTGCTAGATCAGGGGATACGCAGTATTTT	CSARSGDTQYF
TRBV7-6	TRBJ2-1	TRBD1	NA	TGTGCCAGCAGCTTCGGACAGGGGGCGAACAATGAGCAGTTCTTC	CASSFGQGANNEQFF
TRBV15	TRBJ1-2	NA	NA	TGTGCCACCAGCCCTTCTAGCCAGAACTATGGCTACACCTTC	CATSPSSQNYGYTF
TRBV5-6	TRBJ2-7	NA	NA	TGTGCCAGCAGCCGGAGGACGGGCTTCGGACAGTACTTC	CASSRRTGFGQYF
TRBV7-9	TRBJ2-7	TRBD1	once	TGTGCCAGCAGCCTAGCCGGGACAGGATCCTACGAGCAGTACTTC	CASSLAGTGSYEQYF
TRBV6-5	TRBJ2-2	NA	few	TGTGCCAGCAGCCCGGGGGGCTCGAACACCGGGGAGCTGTTTTTT	CASSPGGSNTGELFF
TRBV7-9	TRBJ2-7	NA	NA	TGTGCCAGCAGCTTTCCAACGGGAGTGGGGTACGAGCAGTACTTC	CASSFPTGVGYEQYF
TRBV29-1	TRBJ1-2	NA	NA	TGCAGCGGTGGGGATGGCTACACCTTC	CSGGDGYTF
TRBV30	TRBJ1-1	NA	NA	TGTGCCTGGAGTTATGGGACACCGAACACTGAAGCTTTCTTT	CAWSYGTPNTEAFF
TRBV7-8	TRBJ1-2	NA	NA	TGTGCCAGCAGCTTAGAAAACTATGGCTACACCTTC	CASSLENYGYTF
TRBV30	TRBJ2-7	NA	few	TGTGCCTGGAGTTTCCTGGGGAGTAGCTGGTGGCAGTACTTC	CAWSFLGSSWWQYF
TRBV6-5	TRBJ1-4	NA	NA	TGTGCCAGCAGAACCCCGGGCCATTCAAAACTGTTTTTT	CASRTPGHSKLFF
TRBV30	TRBJ2-7	NA	NA	TGTGCCTACCTCCGCGAGCGCGAGCAGTACTTC	CAYLREREQYF
TRBV7-2	TRBJ2-3	NA	few	TGTGCCACTCGACAGGTGGGCACAGATACGCAGTATTTT	CATRQVGTDTQYF
TRBV25-1	TRBJ2-1	TRBD1	NA	TGTGCCAGCAGTGAACAGGGGACAGGGTGGAATGAGCAGTTCTTC	CASSEQGTGWNEQFF
TRBV29-1	TRBJ2-7	NA	few	TGCAGCGTTGATTCAGGTTCCTACGAGCAGTACTTC	CSVDSGSYEQYF
TRBV2	TRBJ1-2	NA	few	TGTGCCAGCAGTGAAATGGGGGTCTACACCTTC	CASSEMGVYTF
TRBV2	TRBJ2-1	TRBD2	NA	TGTGCCAGCAGAGAAAGCGGGAGGGCCTACAATGAGCAGTTCTTC	CASRESGRAYNEQFF
TRBV29-1	TRBJ2-5	TRBD1	NA	TGCAGCGTTCCGGGACAGGGGGCTTTAGAGACCCAGTACTTC	CSVPGQGALETQYF
TRBV2	TRBJ1-2	TRBD1	NA	TGTGCCAGCACCTTCAGGGGGACAGGATATGGCTACACCTTC	CASTFRGTGYGYTF
TRBV7-9	TRBJ1-5	NA	NA	TGTGCCAGCAGCTCAAACAATTATCGGCAGCCCCAGCATTTT	CASSSNNYRQPQHF
TRBV5-4	TRBJ2-3	NA	medium-sized	TGTGCCAGCAGCAACGACCGAGATACGCAGTATTTT	CASSNDRDTQYF
TRBV29-1	TRBJ1-1	NA	once	TGCAGCGTTGAAATCGGAGGCTACACTGAAGCTTTCTTT	CSVEIGGYTEAFF